This T cell receptor beta chain was identified during a study of shared clonotypes between healthy human individuals. At the level of the study: There were three CD4 naive, three CD4 memory, two CD8 naive and one CD8 memory plates per donor. Overall study results and limits: Generally, naive subsets (rather than memory subsets) showed larger estimated richness. Large depth notwithstanding, sorted-subset sequencing proved incomplete by rarefaction. Non-shared clonotypes showed lower generation probabilities than clonotypes common to all four donors.

TCRdb keeps only in-frame clones here, not all; method: immunoSEQ multiplex PCR. The table includes hundreds of thousands of clones, 90% to 96% detected once. On this clone itself: Its antigen is as yet unknown.

The CDR3 is 14 amino acids. Germline V gene sequence: CDR1 LNHDA, CDR2 SQIVND (reference sequence). The chain is built from TRBV19 and TRBJ2-5; tentative D call: TRBD1 (5 bases). Near its end, the DNA agrees better with TRBJ2-7, so the J call may be wrong. The sequenced material came from naive CD4+ T cells sorted from blood. Subset denoted: CD45RA+ positively selected. This receptor was obtained from a woman aged 30 to 39 in good health. CDR3 coding DNA: TGTGCCAGTAGTATATTTTCAGGGAACGGCGAGCAGTACTTC. Its protein is CASSIFSGNGEQYF.